The TCR beta chain described here comes from a study of response to subunit inactivated influenza vaccine. In its sample, this clonotype was seen a few times. This CDR3 is built from 13 residues. With V trimmed by 4 bases and J by 3 bases, 3 bases remained unmatched. TCRdb reprocessed the RT-PCR reads with MiXCR, giving one entry per CDR3 protein. This table holds roughly 780,000 distinct CDR3 sequences, about 18% found once. The chain carries TRBV12-3 or TRBV12-4 and TRBJ2-7; TRBD2 aligns across 7 bases. The sequence was collected from a man aged 45 to 65 who received an inactivated influenza vaccine. Source: PBMCs from blood, taken more than 4 days after vaccination. CDR3 DNA sequence: TGTGCCAGCAGTTCTAGCGGCCTCTACGAGCAGTACTTC. Translation: CASSSSGLYEQYF.